This is a list of T cell receptor beta chains from one sample in a study of T cell changes during pregnancy in multiple sclerosis. TCRdb's table, derived via immunoSEQ multiplex PCR, lists solely in-frame clones and lacks some. The sample holds fewer than 30,000 clones; roughly nine tenths are singletons and the top ten take 16%. The source material was CD8+ T cells from peripheral blood mononuclear cells, sampled in the second trimester of pregnancy. These receptor sequences come from a female donor with multiple sclerosis, enrolled in a pregnancy study. CDR3s include the opening cysteine and the closing phenylalanine or tryptophan. Clone size is shown for a subset of rows, as once, few, many or a class of expanded clone.

CDR3 length	J gene	clone size	V gene	CDR3 protein
14	TRBJ1-4	-	TRBV7-9	CASSFQGADEKLFF
12	TRBJ1-2	-	TRBV11-2	CASSLKGNGYTF
11	TRBJ2-7	-	TRBV28	CASREAYEQYF
16	TRBJ2-7	-	TRBV4-3	CASSQELQWVAYEQYF
19	TRBJ2-3	-	TRBV12-2	CASRLQSYGGGLVTDTQYF
13	TRBJ2-7	-	TRBV4-2	CASSQGTAGEQYF
18	TRBJ1-2	-	TRBV7-9	CASSPTRGAARFNYGYTF
15	TRBJ2-3	-	TRBV27	CASSKPGLATDTQYF
14	TRBJ2-1	once	TRBV27	CASSSGKGRDEQFF
15	TRBJ2-2	-	TRBV25-1	CASSDQRGNTGELFF
13	TRBJ1-1	once	TRBV7-9	CASSFRGNTEAFF
18	TRBJ2-1	-	TRBV9	CASSRPAGLAGVGNEQFF
13	TRBJ2-5	-	TRBV28	CASSLEGPRAQYF
16	TRBJ2-3	-	TRBV13	CASSFSESMGTDTQYF
13	TRBJ1-4	once	TRBV29-1	CSVIQGSGEKLFF
16	TRBJ2-3	-	TRBV2	CASSEAVRGVTDTQYF
13	TRBJ2-1	-	TRBV2	CASRVISSYEQFF
17	TRBJ2-5	-	TRBV7-8	CASSLRTSGTLQETQYF
17	TRBJ2-1	-	TRBV5-1	CASSLAPDFTIYNEQFF
14	TRBJ2-1	-	TRBV7-2	CASSLFETYNEQFF
13	TRBJ1-1	-	TRBV6-5	CASSTNSGVEAFF
15	TRBJ1-5	once	TRBV27	CASSPRENSNQPQHF
13	TRBJ2-1	-	TRBV5-1	CASGTSGYNEQFF
15	TRBJ1-2	-	TRBV21-1	CASRRSGTVIFGYTF
15	TRBJ2-1	many	TRBV11-2	CASSLLAGGPNEQFF
15	TRBJ2-1	-	TRBV29-1	CSVEVGGTVYNEQFF
12	TRBJ2-7	once	TRBV7-9	CASSSGQREQYF
17	TRBJ2-3	-	TRBV7-9	CASSSRGGTVDPDTQYF
15	TRBJ1-3	-	TRBV5-1	CASSAGTGDVNTIYF
15	TRBJ1-2	-	TRBV28	CASSFSWTGSDGYTF
18	TRBJ2-1	-	TRBV4-3	CASSLALAGASANNEQFF
15	TRBJ2-7	-	TRBV28	CASSSYLQGAGEQYF
13	TRBJ2-7	-	TRBV5-4	CASSLEWDSEQYF
18	TRBJ2-1	-	TRBV13	CASSLSASGSRSYNEQFF
17	TRBJ2-1	-	TRBV27	CASSYIGGRYLRNEQFF
13	TRBJ2-1	-	TRBV11-3	CASSPRSTNEQFF
14	TRBJ2-7	-	TRBV27	CASKVGVGSYEQYF
13	TRBJ2-1	-	TRBV29-1	CSVSTGAYNEQFF
15	TRBJ1-2	-	TRBV19	CASSPFGRRNYGYTF
15	TRBJ2-3	-	TRBV7-2	CASSSIAGVADTQYF
13	TRBJ2-7	-	TRBV15	CATSRSLVHEQYF
17	TRBJ1-5	-	TRBV2	CASSSGFSGDSNQPQHF